Sequencing of this T cell receptor beta chain was carried out in a study of T-cell memory formation after mild COVID-19. Study background: Across donors, TCR clusters were largely donor specific. Study-wide results and caveats: Clones contracting over day 15 to 85 were CD4/CD8 balanced, with later expanders leaning CD4+.

Germline-derived CDR1 and CDR2 are SQVTM and ANQGSEA. V was shortened by 3 bases and J by 3 bases, with 27 bases between the two germline ends. The CDR3 consists of 19 residues. TCRdb independently ran MiXCR on the 5' RACE reads; one entry per CDR3 protein. Here the sample spans more than 350,000 distinct CDR3 sequences, approximately 15% being singletons. Notes on this clonotype: Its antigen is not identified.

The receptor comes from a man aged 18 to 30 who had mild COVID-19 (a few samples of this study predate the infection). Cell type and time point are not known. The chain is built from TRBV29-1 and TRBJ2-1, with a possible D match to TRBD2 (6 bases). Source material: PBMCs or a T cell subset sorted from them (not recorded which). CDR3 DNA: TGCAGCGTTGAGGTGCGGGGTAGTCTACGGCGAGACCTCTACAATGAGCAGTTCTTC. Amino acid sequence: CSVEVRGSLRRDLYNEQFF.